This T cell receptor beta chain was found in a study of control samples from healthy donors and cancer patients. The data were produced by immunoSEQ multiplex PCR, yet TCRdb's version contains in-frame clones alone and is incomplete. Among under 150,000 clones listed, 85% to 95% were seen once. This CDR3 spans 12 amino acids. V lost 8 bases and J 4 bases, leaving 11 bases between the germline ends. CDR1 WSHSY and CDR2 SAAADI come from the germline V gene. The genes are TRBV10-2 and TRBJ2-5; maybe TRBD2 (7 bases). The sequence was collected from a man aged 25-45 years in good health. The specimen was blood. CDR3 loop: CASGGGPETQYF. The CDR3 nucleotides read TGCGCCAGCGGGGGGGGCCCAGAGACCCAGTACTTC.